This is a list of T cell receptor beta chains from one sample in a study of blood T cell repertoires in COVID-19. The assay was immunoSEQ multiplex PCR, and TCRdb's table has in-frame clones only and misses some. The data show around 140,000 clones, about 79% seen once. Source material: peripheral blood. Receptor source: a woman over 75 with active or convalescent COVID-19. The CDR3 runs from the conserved cysteine through the conserved F or W. A D gene is named only where the DNA matches it firmly. Size is stated for part of the rows, as once, few or many counts, or as a class when the clone is expanded.

D gene: NA
clone size: NA
J gene: TRBJ1-5
V gene: TRBV10-3
CDR3 protein: CAISELSFSNQPQHF
CDR3 DNA: TGTGCCATCAGTGAGCTGTCCTTTAGCAATCAGCCCCAGCATTTT

D gene: NA
clone size: NA
J gene: TRBJ2-1
V gene: TRBV4-3
CDR3 protein: CASSQTPPHEQFF
CDR3 DNA: TGCGCCAGCAGCCAGACACCTCCTCATGAGCAGTTCTTC

D gene: TRBD1
clone size: NA
J gene: TRBJ1-5
V gene: TRBV5-8
CDR3 protein: CASSFTGQGARWQPQHF
CDR3 DNA: TGTGCCAGCAGCTTCACGGGACAGGGGGCGAGGTGGCAGCCCCAGCATTTT

D gene: NA
clone size: NA
J gene: TRBJ1-4
V gene: TRBV7-8
CDR3 protein: CASSLVSIGEKLFF
CDR3 DNA: TGTGCCAGCAGCTTAGTCTCAATCGGGGAAAAACTGTTTTTT

D gene: TRBD1
clone size: NA
J gene: TRBJ2-3
V gene: TRBV28
CDR3 protein: CASTGQGPTDTQYF
CDR3 DNA: TGTGCCAGCACGGGACAGGGCCCGACAGATACGCAGTATTTT

D gene: TRBD1
clone size: NA
J gene: TRBJ1-2
V gene: TRBV6-5
CDR3 protein: CASSYTGTGRNYGYTF
CDR3 DNA: TGTGCCAGCAGTTACACCGGGACAGGACGTAACTATGGCTACACCTTC

D gene: TRBD1
clone size: NA
J gene: TRBJ2-3
V gene: TRBV3-1/TRBV3-2
CDR3 protein: CASSTWTGSSTDTQYF
CDR3 DNA: TGTGCCAGCAGCACGTGGACAGGATCTAGCACAGATACGCAGTATTTT

D gene: NA
clone size: NA
J gene: TRBJ1-1
V gene: TRBV11-2
CDR3 protein: CASRARMDKYEAFF
CDR3 DNA: TGTGCCAGCAGGGCGAGAATGGACAAGTATGAAGCTTTCTTT

D gene: NA
clone size: NA
J gene: TRBJ2-7
V gene: TRBV3-1/TRBV3-2
CDR3 protein: CASSPWAGNSYEQYF
CDR3 DNA: TGTGCCAGCAGCCCGTGGGCAGGGAACAGCTACGAGCAGTACTTC

D gene: TRBD1
clone size: NA
J gene: TRBJ1-1
V gene: TRBV28
CDR3 protein: CASSGPGTVNTEAFF
CDR3 DNA: TGTGCCAGCAGCGGCCCCGGGACAGTGAACACTGAAGCTTTCTTT

D gene: NA
clone size: few
J gene: TRBJ1-3
V gene: TRBV2
CDR3 protein: CASSARVNGNTIYF
CDR3 DNA: TGTGCCAGCAGCGCGAGGGTAAATGGAAACACCATATATTTT

D gene: TRBD1
clone size: NA
J gene: TRBJ1-1
V gene: TRBV3-1/TRBV3-2
CDR3 protein: CASSNRGGSTEAFF
CDR3 DNA: TGTGCCAGCAGCAACAGGGGTGGGAGCACTGAAGCTTTCTTT

D gene: NA
clone size: NA
J gene: TRBJ1-6
V gene: TRBV4-1
CDR3 protein: CASTPALTKNNSPLHF
CDR3 DNA: TGCGCCAGTACTCCGGCACTGACTAAGAATAATTCACCCCTCCACTTT

D gene: NA
clone size: NA
J gene: TRBJ1-1
V gene: TRBV4-3
CDR3 protein: CASSHQGQNTEAFF
CDR3 DNA: TGCGCCAGCAGCCACCAGGGACAGAACACTGAAGCTTTCTTT

D gene: NA
clone size: NA
J gene: TRBJ1-1
V gene: TRBV11-2
CDR3 protein: CASSLDIGSRGTEAFF
CDR3 DNA: TGTGCCAGCAGCTTAGATATAGGTAGTCGGGGCACTGAAGCTTTCTTT

D gene: TRBD2
clone size: NA
J gene: TRBJ2-7
V gene: TRBV27
CDR3 protein: CASSWLAGTLNEQYF
CDR3 DNA: TGTGCCAGCAGTTGGTTAGCGGGGACTTTAAACGAGCAGTACTTC

D gene: NA
clone size: NA
J gene: TRBJ1-1
V gene: TRBV28
CDR3 protein: CASNPHRAITEAFF
CDR3 DNA: TGTGCCAGCAATCCCCACAGGGCCATCACTGAAGCTTTCTTT

D gene: TRBD2
clone size: NA
J gene: TRBJ2-2
V gene: TRBV11-2
CDR3 protein: CASSSGGTGELFF
CDR3 DNA: TGTGCCAGCAGCAGCGGGGGCACCGGGGAGCTGTTTTTT

D gene: NA
clone size: NA
J gene: TRBJ1-5
V gene: TRBV2
CDR3 protein: CASSELAGSNQPQHF
CDR3 DNA: TGTGCCAGCAGTGAATTGGCAGGCTCGAATCAGCCCCAGCATTTT

D gene: NA
clone size: few
J gene: TRBJ1-5
V gene: TRBV18
CDR3 protein: CASSPQGIINQPQHF
CDR3 DNA: TGTGCCAGCTCACCACAGGGGATTATCAATCAGCCCCAGCATTTT

D gene: NA
clone size: NA
J gene: TRBJ2-2
V gene: TRBV9
CDR3 protein: CASSGTGYTGELFF
CDR3 DNA: TGTGCCAGCAGCGGAACAGGATACACCGGGGAGCTGTTTTTT

D gene: TRBD1
clone size: NA
J gene: TRBJ1-6
V gene: TRBV9
CDR3 protein: CASSVVGTGDSPLHF
CDR3 DNA: TGTGCCAGCAGCGTAGTTGGGACAGGAGATTCACCCCTCCACTTT

D gene: TRBD1
clone size: once
J gene: TRBJ1-5
V gene: TRBV11-2
CDR3 protein: CASQGVGNQPQHF
CDR3 DNA: TGTGCCAGCCAGGGGGTTGGCAATCAGCCCCAGCATTTT

D gene: TRBD2
clone size: NA
J gene: TRBJ2-3
V gene: TRBV7-2
CDR3 protein: CASSLALAGGLDTQYF
CDR3 DNA: TGTGCCAGCAGCTTAGCACTAGCGGGGGGCCTAGATACGCAGTATTTT

D gene: NA
clone size: NA
J gene: TRBJ2-7
V gene: TRBV5-4
CDR3 protein: CASSYERVGYEQYF
CDR3 DNA: TGTGCCAGCAGCTACGAGCGGGTTGGCTACGAGCAGTACTTC

D gene: NA
clone size: NA
J gene: TRBJ2-3
V gene: TRBV10-3
CDR3 protein: CAIRRGSEGTDTQYF
CDR3 DNA: TGTGCCATCAGACGGGGAAGTGAGGGCACAGATACGCAGTATTTT

D gene: NA
clone size: NA
J gene: TRBJ2-3
V gene: TRBV7-2
CDR3 protein: CASSRRVRGQTDTQYF
CDR3 DNA: TGTGCCAGCAGCCGTCGGGTGCGGGGACAGACAGATACGCAGTATTTT

D gene: TRBD2
clone size: NA
J gene: TRBJ2-3
V gene: TRBV7-6
CDR3 protein: CASSSLAGGTDTQYF
CDR3 DNA: TGTGCCAGCAGCTCTCTAGCGGGGGGCACAGATACGCAGTATTTT

D gene: NA
clone size: NA
J gene: TRBJ2-3
V gene: TRBV30
CDR3 protein: CAWSSLALYTQYF
CDR3 DNA: TGTGCCTGGAGTTCCCTAGCACTATATACGCAGTATTTT

D gene: NA
clone size: once
J gene: TRBJ2-4
V gene: TRBV28
CDR3 protein: CASSTAGVAKNIQYF
CDR3 DNA: TGTGCCAGCAGTACGGCAGGGGTAGCCAAAAACATTCAGTACTTC

D gene: TRBD1
clone size: NA
J gene: TRBJ1-3
V gene: TRBV20-1
CDR3 protein: CSASVQGASYF
CDR3 DNA: TGCAGTGCTAGCGTCCAGGGGGCATCGTATTTT

D gene: NA
clone size: NA
J gene: TRBJ1-3
V gene: TRBV6-5
CDR3 protein: CASIAYSGNTIYF
CDR3 DNA: TGTGCCAGCATCGCCTACTCTGGAAACACCATATATTTT

D gene: TRBD1
clone size: NA
J gene: TRBJ2-3
V gene: TRBV2
CDR3 protein: CASADRQGGTDTQYF
CDR3 DNA: TGTGCCAGCGCGGACCGACAGGGGGGGACAGATACGCAGTATTTT

D gene: NA
clone size: NA
J gene: TRBJ1-2
V gene: TRBV5-4
CDR3 protein: CASSPTEEGLTGYTF
CDR3 DNA: TGTGCCAGCAGCCCGACGGAGGAGGGGTTGACCGGCTACACCTTC

D gene: TRBD2
clone size: NA
J gene: TRBJ2-5
V gene: TRBV7-9
CDR3 protein: CASSLRLAGSETQYF
CDR3 DNA: TGTGCCAGCAGCTTAAGACTAGCGGGTTCAGAGACCCAGTACTTC

D gene: TRBD1
clone size: few
J gene: TRBJ2-1
V gene: TRBV11-2
CDR3 protein: CASSLGQSYNEQFF
CDR3 DNA: TGTGCCAGCAGCCTGGGACAGAGCTACAATGAGCAGTTCTTC

D gene: NA
clone size: NA
J gene: TRBJ2-2
V gene: TRBV4-1
CDR3 protein: CASSQALRSFANTGELFF
CDR3 DNA: TGCGCCAGCAGCCAAGCCCTGAGGAGCTTCGCGAACACCGGGGAGCTGTTTTTT

D gene: TRBD1
clone size: NA
J gene: TRBJ1-5
V gene: TRBV5-5
CDR3 protein: CASSYYDRGRPQHF
CDR3 DNA: TGTGCCAGCAGCTACTACGACAGGGGCCGGCCCCAGCATTTT

D gene: NA
clone size: NA
J gene: TRBJ2-1
V gene: TRBV4-1
CDR3 protein: CASSQVPGTTYNEQFF
CDR3 DNA: TGCGCCAGCAGCCAAGTCCCCGGGACAACTTACAATGAGCAGTTCTTC

D gene: NA
clone size: NA
J gene: TRBJ2-2
V gene: TRBV7-9
CDR3 protein: CASSSTAPNTGELFF
CDR3 DNA: TGTGCCAGCAGCTCGACAGCGCCGAACACCGGGGAGCTGTTTTTT

D gene: NA
clone size: NA
J gene: TRBJ1-2
V gene: TRBV3-1/TRBV3-2
CDR3 protein: CASSQEDRGYTF
CDR3 DNA: TGTGCCAGCAGCCAAGAGGACAGAGGCTACACCTTC

D gene: TRBD2
clone size: NA
J gene: TRBJ2-3
V gene: TRBV11-2
CDR3 protein: CASSLSGASTDTQYF
CDR3 DNA: TGTGCCAGCAGCCTTAGCGGGGCTAGCACAGATACGCAGTATTTT

D gene: NA
clone size: NA
J gene: TRBJ1-1
V gene: TRBV28
CDR3 protein: CASRNSGEHTEAFF
CDR3 DNA: TGTGCCAGCAGGAATTCAGGGGAGCACACTGAAGCTTTCTTT

D gene: NA
clone size: NA
J gene: TRBJ2-7
V gene: TRBV5-6
CDR3 protein: CASSFRGGLGEQYF
CDR3 DNA: TGTGCCAGCAGCTTCCGAGGAGGATTAGGCGAGCAGTACTTC

D gene: NA
clone size: NA
J gene: TRBJ1-5
V gene: TRBV30
CDR3 protein: CAWSVNRDQPQHF
CDR3 DNA: TGTGCCTGGAGTGTAAACCGAGATCAGCCCCAGCATTTT

D gene: NA
clone size: NA
J gene: TRBJ2-1
V gene: TRBV10-3
CDR3 protein: CAISESGGNEQFF
CDR3 DNA: TGTGCCATCAGTGAGTCGGGGGGCAATGAGCAGTTCTTC

D gene: NA
clone size: NA
J gene: TRBJ1-1
V gene: TRBV5-4
CDR3 protein: CASTPSVGRNTEAFF
CDR3 DNA: TGTGCCAGCACCCCAAGCGTGGGGAGGAACACTGAAGCTTTCTTT

D gene: TRBD1
clone size: NA
J gene: TRBJ1-1
V gene: TRBV6-5
CDR3 protein: CASSRTGNTEAFF
CDR3 DNA: TGTGCCAGCAGCCGGACAGGGAACACTGAAGCTTTCTTT

D gene: NA
clone size: NA
J gene: TRBJ1-2
V gene: TRBV18
CDR3 protein: CASSPLDTQGGYTF
CDR3 DNA: TGTGCCAGCTCACCCTTAGACACGCAGGGTGGCTACACCTTC

D gene: NA
clone size: NA
J gene: TRBJ1-2
V gene: TRBV5-1
CDR3 protein: CASSPASGQQGYTF
CDR3 DNA: TGCGCCAGCAGCCCTGCGTCTGGACAGCAAGGCTACACCTTC

D gene: TRBD1
clone size: NA
J gene: TRBJ1-2
V gene: TRBV18
CDR3 protein: CASSPPGTGKGYGYTF
CDR3 DNA: TGTGCCAGCTCACCCCCCGGGACAGGGAAAGGCTATGGCTACACCTTC

D gene: NA
clone size: NA
J gene: TRBJ2-1
V gene: TRBV11-2
CDR3 protein: CASSPRRQLSNEQFF
CDR3 DNA: TGTGCCAGCAGCCCCCGGCGGCAGTTGTCCAATGAGCAGTTCTTC

D gene: NA
clone size: NA
J gene: TRBJ2-5
V gene: TRBV12-3/TRBV12-4
CDR3 protein: CASSFPPGTQYF
CDR3 DNA: TGTGCCAGCAGTTTCCCCCCAGGGACCCAGTACTTC

D gene: NA
clone size: NA
J gene: TRBJ1-1
V gene: TRBV10-1
CDR3 protein: CASSAETAANSNTEAFF
CDR3 DNA: TGCGCCAGCAGTGCAGAGACAGCAGCAAATTCGAACACTGAAGCTTTCTTT

D gene: TRBD1
clone size: NA
J gene: TRBJ1-2
V gene: TRBV18
CDR3 protein: CASSPRGEQGVSYTF
CDR3 DNA: TGTGCCAGCTCACCCCGAGGAGAACAGGGGGTCAGCTACACCTTC

D gene: NA
clone size: NA
J gene: TRBJ2-7
V gene: TRBV19
CDR3 protein: CASSIVEGNEQYF
CDR3 DNA: TGTGCCAGTAGTATAGTCGAGGGAAACGAGCAGTACTTC

D gene: TRBD2
clone size: NA
J gene: TRBJ2-3
V gene: TRBV29-1
CDR3 protein: CSVQSGTGITDTQYF
CDR3 DNA: TGCAGCGTTCAGAGCGGGACTGGGATCACAGATACGCAGTATTTT

D gene: TRBD2
clone size: NA
J gene: TRBJ2-7
V gene: TRBV30
CDR3 protein: CAWSPQRGFSSYEQYF
CDR3 DNA: TGTGCCTGGTCGCCCCAGCGGGGGTTTAGCTCCTACGAGCAGTACTTC

D gene: TRBD2
clone size: NA
J gene: TRBJ2-1
V gene: TRBV6-2/TRBV6-3
CDR3 protein: CASSYSISGGPHIRQFF
CDR3 DNA: TGTGCCAGCAGTTACTCGATTAGCGGGGGACCCCACATAAGGCAGTTCTTC

D gene: NA
clone size: few
J gene: TRBJ1-1
V gene: TRBV5-1
CDR3 protein: CASSLYRTANTEAFF
CDR3 DNA: TGCGCCAGCAGTCTATACCGAACAGCGAACACTGAAGCTTTCTTT